This TCR beta chain was recorded in a study of shared clonotypes between healthy human individuals. Study at large: Donor composition was a couple of women and a few men, aged 18 to 49.

CDR1 and CDR2 from the germline V gene are SGHVS and FQNEAQ. Trimming took 4 bases from V and 3 from J, leaving 9 bases between them. The CDR3 sequence is 13 residues long. Concerning this clone: Its antigen is not known.

Investigators spread the genomic DNA of each subset evenly over several immunoSEQ plates. Profiling relied on immunoSEQ multiplex PCR, and the TCRdb table lists in-frame clones only, not all of them. The table records 100,000 to 120,000 clones, around 66% of them present only once. Study-wide findings and caveats: Depth was large, yet rarefaction showed that sorted-subset sequencing was incomplete.

Material for sequencing was memory CD8+ T cells sorted from blood. Stated subset: CD45RO+ cells pooled with CCR7-negative TemRA cells. The rearrangement links TRBV7-8 to TRBJ1-1; the D is unclear. The clonotype comes from a woman aged 30 to 39 in good health. CDR3 nucleotide sequence: TGTGCCAGCAGCTCGCAAAGGGACACTGAAGCTTTCTTT. Protein product: CASSSQRDTEAFF.